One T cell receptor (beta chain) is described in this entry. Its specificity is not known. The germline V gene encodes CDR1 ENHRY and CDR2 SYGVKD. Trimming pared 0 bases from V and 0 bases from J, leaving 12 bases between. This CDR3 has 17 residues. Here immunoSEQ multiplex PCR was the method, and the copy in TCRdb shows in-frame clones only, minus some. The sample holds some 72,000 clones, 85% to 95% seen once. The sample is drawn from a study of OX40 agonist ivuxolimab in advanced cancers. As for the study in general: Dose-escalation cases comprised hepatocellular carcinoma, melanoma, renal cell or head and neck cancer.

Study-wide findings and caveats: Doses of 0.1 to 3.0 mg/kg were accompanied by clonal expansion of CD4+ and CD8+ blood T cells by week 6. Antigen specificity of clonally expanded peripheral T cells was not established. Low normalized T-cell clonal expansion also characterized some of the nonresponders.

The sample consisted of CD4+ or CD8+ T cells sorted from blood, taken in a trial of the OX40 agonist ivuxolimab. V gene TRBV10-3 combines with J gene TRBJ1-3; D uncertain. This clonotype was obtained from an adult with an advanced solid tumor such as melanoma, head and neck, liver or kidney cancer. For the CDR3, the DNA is TGTGCCATCAGTGAGTCTCGAGGAGTTTTCTCTGGAAACACCATATATTTT. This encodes CAISESRGVFSGNTIYF.